The sequence of this T cell receptor (beta chain) was determined in a study of shared clonotypes between healthy human individuals. This clone has a single count. Its antigen is still unknown. Study-wide results and limits: When compared with the clonotypes that were shared by all four sorted-subset donors, the non-shared clonotypes turned out to have lower generation probabilities. The study generally estimated greater richness for naive than memory subsets.

V lost 1 base and J 11 bases, leaving 17 bases between the germline ends. There are 14 residues in the CDR3. Germline V CDR1 and CDR2: LGHNA, YNFKEQ. Caucasian adults residing in Nashville, Tennessee made up all the donors. The split of CD4+ cells yielded CD45RA+ naive and CD45RA-negative memory subsets. Generated by immunoSEQ multiplex PCR, the TCRdb table keeps only in-frame clones and is missing some. The repertoire includes about 2.3 million clones, 85% to 95% of them detected once, and 0.37% sits in the top ten. V is TRBV4-2 and J is TRBJ1-1; D is possibly TRBD1 (5 bases). The sequence was obtained from a man aged 18-30 years in good health. Some clones in this sample may be carry-over from other donors' samples. The sequenced sample was naive CD4+ T cells from PBMCs. Subset given: CD45RA+ positively selected. In DNA form, the CDR3 reads TGTGCCAGCAGCCAAGGGGGCTTAGGGCGCTCCGCTTTCTTT. It yields the protein CASSQGGLGRSAFF.